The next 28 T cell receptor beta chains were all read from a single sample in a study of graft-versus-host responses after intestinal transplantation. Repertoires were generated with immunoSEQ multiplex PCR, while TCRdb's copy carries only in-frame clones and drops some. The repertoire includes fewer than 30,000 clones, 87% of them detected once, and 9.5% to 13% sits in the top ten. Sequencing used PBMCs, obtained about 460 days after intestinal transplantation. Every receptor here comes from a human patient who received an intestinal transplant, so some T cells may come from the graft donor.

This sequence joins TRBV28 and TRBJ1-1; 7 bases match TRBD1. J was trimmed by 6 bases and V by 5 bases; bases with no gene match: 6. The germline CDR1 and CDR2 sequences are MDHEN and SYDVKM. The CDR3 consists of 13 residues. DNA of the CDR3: TGTGCCAGCAGTCATAGACAGGGAGCTGAAGCTTTCTTT. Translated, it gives CASSHRQGAEAFF.

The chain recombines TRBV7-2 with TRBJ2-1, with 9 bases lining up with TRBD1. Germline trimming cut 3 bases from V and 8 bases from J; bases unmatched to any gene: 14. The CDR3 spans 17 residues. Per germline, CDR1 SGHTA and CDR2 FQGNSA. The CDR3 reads CASSFFPGTGKVDEQFF. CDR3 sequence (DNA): TGTGCCAGCAGCTTTTTTCCCGGGACAGGGAAGGTCGATGAGCAGTTCTTC. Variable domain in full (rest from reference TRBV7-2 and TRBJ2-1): GAGVSQSPSNKVTEKGKDVELRCDPISGHTALYWYRQSLGQGLEFLIYFQGNSAPDKSGLPSDRFSAERTGGSVSTLTIQRTQQEDSAVYLCASSFFPGTGKVDEQFFGPGTRLTVL.

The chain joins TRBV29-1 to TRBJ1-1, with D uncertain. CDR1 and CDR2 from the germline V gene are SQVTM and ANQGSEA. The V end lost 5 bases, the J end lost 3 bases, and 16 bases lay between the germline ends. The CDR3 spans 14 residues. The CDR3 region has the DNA TGCAGCGTTTCCGTGGCGGAGGTGGACACTGAAGCTTTCTTT. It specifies CSVSVAEVDTEAFF.

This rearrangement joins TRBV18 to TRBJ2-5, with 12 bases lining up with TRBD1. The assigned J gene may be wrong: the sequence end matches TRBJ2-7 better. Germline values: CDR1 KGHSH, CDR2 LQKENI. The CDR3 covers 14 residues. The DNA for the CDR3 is TGTGCCAGCTCACGGGGGACAGGGGGCGGCGAGCAGTACTTC. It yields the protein CASSRGTGGGEQYF.

This CDR3 is CASSELAGRTDTQYF. CDR3 DNA sequence: TGTGCCAGCAGTGAACTAGCGGGCCGCACAGATACGCAGTATTTT. This chain joins TRBV2 and TRBJ2-3; 8 bases line up with TRBD2. CDR1 is SNHLY, CDR2 FYNNEI, per germline. J gave up 1 base and V 2 bases, and 2 bases lay outside the gene matches. The CDR3 consists of 15 residues.

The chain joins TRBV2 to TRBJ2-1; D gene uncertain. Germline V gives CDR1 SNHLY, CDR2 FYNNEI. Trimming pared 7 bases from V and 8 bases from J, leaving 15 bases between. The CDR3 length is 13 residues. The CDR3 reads CASTRSWAHEQFF. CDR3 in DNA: TGTGCCAGCACTCGCTCATGGGCGCATGAGCAGTTCTTC.

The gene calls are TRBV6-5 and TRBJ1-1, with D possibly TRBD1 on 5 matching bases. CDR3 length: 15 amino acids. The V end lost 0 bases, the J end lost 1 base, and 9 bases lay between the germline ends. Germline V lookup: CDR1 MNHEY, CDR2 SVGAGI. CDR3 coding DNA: TGTGCCAGCAGTTACTCCTCTGGGGGGAACACTGAAGCTTTCTTT. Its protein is CASSYSSGGNTEAFF.

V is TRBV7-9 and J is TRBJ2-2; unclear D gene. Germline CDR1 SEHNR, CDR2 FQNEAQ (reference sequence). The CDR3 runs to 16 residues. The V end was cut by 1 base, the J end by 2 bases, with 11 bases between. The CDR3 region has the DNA TGTGCCAGCAGCTTAGGCCCGGAATCAAACACCGGGGAGCTGTTTTTT. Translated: CASSLGPESNTGELFF.

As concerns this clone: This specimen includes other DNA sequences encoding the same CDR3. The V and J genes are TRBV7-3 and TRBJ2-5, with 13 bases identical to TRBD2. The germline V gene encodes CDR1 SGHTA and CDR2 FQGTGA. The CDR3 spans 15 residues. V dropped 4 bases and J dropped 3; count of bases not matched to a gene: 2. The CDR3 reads CASSSGTSGEETQYF. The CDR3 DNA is TGTGCCAGCAGCTCTGGGACTAGCGGGGAAGAGACCCAGTACTTC.

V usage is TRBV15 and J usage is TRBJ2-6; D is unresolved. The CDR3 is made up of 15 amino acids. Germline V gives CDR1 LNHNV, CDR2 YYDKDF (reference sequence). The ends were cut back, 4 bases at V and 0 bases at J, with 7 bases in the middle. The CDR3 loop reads CATSTDRSGANVLTF. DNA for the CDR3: TGTGCCACCAGCACGGACCGCTCTGGGGCCAACGTCCTGACTTTC.

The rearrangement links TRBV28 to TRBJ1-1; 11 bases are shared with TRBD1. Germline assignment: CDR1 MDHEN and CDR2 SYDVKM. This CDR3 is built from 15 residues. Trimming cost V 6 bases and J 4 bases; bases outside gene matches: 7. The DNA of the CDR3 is TGTGCCAGCAGGGGTCGGACAGGGGGCGGCACTGAAGCTTTCTTT. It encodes CASRGRTGGGTEAFF.

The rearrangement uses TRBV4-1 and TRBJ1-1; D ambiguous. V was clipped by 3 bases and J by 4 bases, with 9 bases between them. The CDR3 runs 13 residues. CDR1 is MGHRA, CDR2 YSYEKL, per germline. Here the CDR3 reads CASSQRDTTEAFF. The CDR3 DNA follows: TGCGCCAGCAGCCAGAGGGATACCACTGAAGCTTTCTTT.

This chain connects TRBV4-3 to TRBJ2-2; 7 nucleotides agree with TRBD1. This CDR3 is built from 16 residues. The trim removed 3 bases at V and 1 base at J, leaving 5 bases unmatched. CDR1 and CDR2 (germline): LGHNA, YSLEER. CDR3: CASSHDGQENTGELFF. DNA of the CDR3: TGCGCCAGCAGCCATGACGGACAGGAGAACACCGGGGAGCTGTTTTTT.

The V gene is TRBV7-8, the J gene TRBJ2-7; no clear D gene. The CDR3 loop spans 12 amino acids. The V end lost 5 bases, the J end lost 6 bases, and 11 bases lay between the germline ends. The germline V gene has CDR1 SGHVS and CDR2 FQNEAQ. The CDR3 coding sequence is TGTGCCAGCAGCCCGCCTACTGGCGAGCAGTACTTC. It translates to CASSPPTGEQYF.

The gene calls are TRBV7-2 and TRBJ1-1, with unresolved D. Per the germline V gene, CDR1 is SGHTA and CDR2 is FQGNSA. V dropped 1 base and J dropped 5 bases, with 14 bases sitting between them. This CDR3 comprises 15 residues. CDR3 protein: CASSLVFGGKTEAFF. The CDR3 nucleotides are TGTGCCAGCAGCTTAGTATTTGGCGGGAAGACTGAAGCTTTCTTT.

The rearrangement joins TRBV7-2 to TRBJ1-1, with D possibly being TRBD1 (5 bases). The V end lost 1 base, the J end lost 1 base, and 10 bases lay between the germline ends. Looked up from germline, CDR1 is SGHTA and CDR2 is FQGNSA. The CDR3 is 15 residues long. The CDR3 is CASSLGWRGNTEAFF. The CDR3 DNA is TGTGCCAGCAGCTTAGGCTGGAGGGGGAACACTGAAGCTTTCTTT.

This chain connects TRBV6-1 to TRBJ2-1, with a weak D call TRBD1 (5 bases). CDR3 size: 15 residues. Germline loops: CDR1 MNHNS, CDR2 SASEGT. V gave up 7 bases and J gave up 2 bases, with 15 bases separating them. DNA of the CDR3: TGTGCCAGCAAACCAGGGTCCGATGCCTACAATGAGCAGTTCTTC. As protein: CASKPGSDAYNEQFF.

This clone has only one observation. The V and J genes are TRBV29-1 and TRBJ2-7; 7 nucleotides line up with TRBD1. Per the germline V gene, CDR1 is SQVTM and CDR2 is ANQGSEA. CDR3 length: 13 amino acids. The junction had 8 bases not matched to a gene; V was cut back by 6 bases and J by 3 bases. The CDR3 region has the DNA TGCAGCGTCACCGGGACAGACATCTACGAGCAGTACTTC. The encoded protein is CSVTGTDIYEQYF.

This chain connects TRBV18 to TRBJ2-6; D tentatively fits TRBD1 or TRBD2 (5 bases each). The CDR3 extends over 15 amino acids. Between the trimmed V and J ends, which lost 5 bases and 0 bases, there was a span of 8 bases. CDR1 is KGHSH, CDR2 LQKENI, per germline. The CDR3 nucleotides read TGTGCCAGCTCAATAGGGACCTCTGGGGCCAACGTCCTGACTTTC. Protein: CASSIGTSGANVLTF.

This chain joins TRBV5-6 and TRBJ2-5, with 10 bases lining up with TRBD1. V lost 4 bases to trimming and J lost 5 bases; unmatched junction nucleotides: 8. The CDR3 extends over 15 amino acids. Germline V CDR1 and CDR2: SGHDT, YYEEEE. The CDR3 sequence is CASSPDRGPRETQYF. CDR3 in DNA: TGTGCCAGCAGCCCAGACAGGGGGCCACGGGAGACCCAGTACTTC. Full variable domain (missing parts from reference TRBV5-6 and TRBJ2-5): DAGVTQSPTHLIKTRGQQVTLRCSPKSGHDTVSWYQQALGQGPQFIFQYYEEEERQRGNFPDRFSGHQFPNYSSELNVNALLLGDSALYLCASSPDRGPRETQYFGPGTRLLVL.

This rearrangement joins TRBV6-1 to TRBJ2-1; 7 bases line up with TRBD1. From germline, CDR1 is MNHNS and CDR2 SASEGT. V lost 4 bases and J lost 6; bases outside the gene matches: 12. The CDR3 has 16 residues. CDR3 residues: CASSVRVGQNGNEQFF. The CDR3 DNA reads TGTGCCAGCAGTGTCCGAGTGGGACAGAACGGCAATGAGCAGTTCTTC.

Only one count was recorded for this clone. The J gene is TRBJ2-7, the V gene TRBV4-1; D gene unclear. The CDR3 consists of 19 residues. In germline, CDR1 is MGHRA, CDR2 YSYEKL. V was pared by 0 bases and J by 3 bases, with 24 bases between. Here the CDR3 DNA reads TGCGCCAGCAGCCAAGATTCGTGGCCAGACCGACCTGGATTCTACGAGCAGTACTTC. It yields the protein CASSQDSWPDRPGFYEQYF.

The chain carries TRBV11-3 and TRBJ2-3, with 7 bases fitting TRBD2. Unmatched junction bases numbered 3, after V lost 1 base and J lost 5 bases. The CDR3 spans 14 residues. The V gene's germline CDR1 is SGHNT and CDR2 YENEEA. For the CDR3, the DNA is TGTGCCAGCAGCTTAGGGGTAGCGGGAGATACGCAGTATTTT. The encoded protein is CASSLGVAGDTQYF. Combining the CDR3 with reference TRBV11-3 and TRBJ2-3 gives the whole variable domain EAGVVQSPRYKIIEKKQPVAFWCNPISGHNTLYWYLQNLGQGPELLIRYENEEAVDDSQLPKDRFSAERLKGVDSTLKIQPAELGDSAVYLCASSLGVAGDTQYFGPGTRLTVL.

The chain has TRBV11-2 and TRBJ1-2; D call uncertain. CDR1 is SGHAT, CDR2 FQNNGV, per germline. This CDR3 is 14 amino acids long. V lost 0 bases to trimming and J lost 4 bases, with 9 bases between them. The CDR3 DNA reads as TGTGCCAGCAGCTTAGACCGGAAACGCTATGGCTACACCTTC. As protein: CASSLDRKRYGYTF.

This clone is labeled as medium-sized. This chain's CDR3 is CASSGQRTGTYNEQFF. DNA of the CDR3: TGTGCCAGCAGCGGACAGAGGACAGGGACCTACAATGAGCAGTTCTTC. The chain uses TRBV7-9 and TRBJ2-1; TRBD1 agrees at 8 bases. CDR3 length equals 16 residues. V gave up 5 bases and J gave up 2 bases; unmatched junction bases: 8. Germline-derived CDR1 and CDR2 are SEHNR and FQNEAQ (reference sequence).

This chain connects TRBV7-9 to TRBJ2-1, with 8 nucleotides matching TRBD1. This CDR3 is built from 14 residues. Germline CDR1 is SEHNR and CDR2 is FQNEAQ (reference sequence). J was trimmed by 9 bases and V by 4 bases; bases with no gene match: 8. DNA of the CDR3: TGTGCCAGCAGCTGGGAGGACAGGGCGGGTGAGCAGTTCTTC. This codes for CASSWEDRAGEQFF. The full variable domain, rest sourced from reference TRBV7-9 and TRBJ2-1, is DTGVSQNPRHKITKRGQNVTFRCDPISEHNRLYWYRQTLGQGPEFLTYFQNEAQLEKSRLLSDRFSAERPKGSFSTLEIQRTEQGDSAMYLCASSWEDRAGEQFFGPGTRLTVL.

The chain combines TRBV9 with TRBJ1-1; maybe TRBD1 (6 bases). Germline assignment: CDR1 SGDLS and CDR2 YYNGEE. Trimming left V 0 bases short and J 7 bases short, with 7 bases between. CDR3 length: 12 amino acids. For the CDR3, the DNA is TGTGCCAGCAGCGTAGAGGGGGATGAAGCTTTCTTT. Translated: CASSVEGDEAFF.

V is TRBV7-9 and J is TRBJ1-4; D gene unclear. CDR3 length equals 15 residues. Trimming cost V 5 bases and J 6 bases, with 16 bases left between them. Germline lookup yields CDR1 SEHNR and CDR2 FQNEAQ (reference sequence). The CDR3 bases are TGTGCCAGCAGCCATACGGCGGGTGAAGATGAAAAACTGTTTTTT. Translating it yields CASSHTAGEDEKLFF.